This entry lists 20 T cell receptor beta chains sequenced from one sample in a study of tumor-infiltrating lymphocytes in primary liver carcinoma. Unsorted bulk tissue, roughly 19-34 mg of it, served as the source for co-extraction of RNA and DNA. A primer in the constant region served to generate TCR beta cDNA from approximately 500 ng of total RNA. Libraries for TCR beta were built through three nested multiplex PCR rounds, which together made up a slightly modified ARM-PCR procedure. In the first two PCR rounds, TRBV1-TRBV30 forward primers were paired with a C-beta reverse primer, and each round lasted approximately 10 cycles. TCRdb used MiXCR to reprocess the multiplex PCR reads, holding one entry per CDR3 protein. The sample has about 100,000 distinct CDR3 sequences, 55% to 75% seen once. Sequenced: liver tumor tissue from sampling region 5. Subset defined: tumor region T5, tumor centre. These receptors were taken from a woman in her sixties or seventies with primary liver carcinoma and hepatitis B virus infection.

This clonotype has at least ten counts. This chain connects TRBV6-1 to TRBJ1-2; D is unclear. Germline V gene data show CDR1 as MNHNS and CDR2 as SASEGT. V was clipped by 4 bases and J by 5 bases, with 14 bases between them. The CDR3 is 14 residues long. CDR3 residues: CASSALGEVYGYTF. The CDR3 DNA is TGTGCCAGCAGTGCCCTCGGAGAAGTATATGGCTACACCTTC.

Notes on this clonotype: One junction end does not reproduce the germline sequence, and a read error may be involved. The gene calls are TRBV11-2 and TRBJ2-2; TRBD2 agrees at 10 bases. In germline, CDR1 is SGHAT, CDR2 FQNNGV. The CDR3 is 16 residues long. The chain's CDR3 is CASNFLAGVSTEELLF. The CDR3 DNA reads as TGTGCCAGCAACTTCCTAGCGGGAGTGAGCACCGAGGAGCTGTTATTT.

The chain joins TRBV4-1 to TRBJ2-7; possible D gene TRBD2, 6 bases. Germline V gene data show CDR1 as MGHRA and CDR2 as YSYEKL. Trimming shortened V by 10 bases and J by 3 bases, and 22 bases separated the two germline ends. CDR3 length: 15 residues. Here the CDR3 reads CATSQVTGLLYEQYF. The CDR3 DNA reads TGCGCCACTAGCCAAGTAACTGGACTACTCTACGAGCAGTACTTC.

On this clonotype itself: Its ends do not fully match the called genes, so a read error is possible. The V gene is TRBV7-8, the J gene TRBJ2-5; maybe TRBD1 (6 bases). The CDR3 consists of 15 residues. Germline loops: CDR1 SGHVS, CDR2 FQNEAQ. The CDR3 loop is CASNFYGQRQETQCF. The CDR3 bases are TGTGCCAGCAACTTTTATGGACAGAGACAAGAGACCCAGTGCTTC.

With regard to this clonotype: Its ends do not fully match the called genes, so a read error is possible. CDR3 sequence (DNA): TGTGCCAGCAGTTTCCTCGGGACAGAGCTAGTCAAAGACATTCAGTACTTC. Protein sequence: CASSFLGTELVKDIQYF. The chain combines TRBV28 with TRBJ2-4; 7 nucleotides align to TRBD1. There are 17 residues in the CDR3. Germline-derived CDR1 and CDR2 are MDHEN and SYDVKM.

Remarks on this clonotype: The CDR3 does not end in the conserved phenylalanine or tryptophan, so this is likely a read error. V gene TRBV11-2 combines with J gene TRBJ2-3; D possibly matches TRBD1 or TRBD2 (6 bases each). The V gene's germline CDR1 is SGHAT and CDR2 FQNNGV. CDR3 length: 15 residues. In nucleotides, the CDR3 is TGTGCTAGCAGCCCGCTGGGGGGCCCCACAGATACGCAGTATTTG. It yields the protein CASSPLGGPTDTQYL.

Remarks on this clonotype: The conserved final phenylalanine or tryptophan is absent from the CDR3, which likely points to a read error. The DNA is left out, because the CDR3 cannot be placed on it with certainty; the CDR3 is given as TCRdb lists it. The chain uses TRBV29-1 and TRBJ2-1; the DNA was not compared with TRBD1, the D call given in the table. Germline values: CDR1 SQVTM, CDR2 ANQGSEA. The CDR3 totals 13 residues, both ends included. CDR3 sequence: CSVGGQSSDEQLS.

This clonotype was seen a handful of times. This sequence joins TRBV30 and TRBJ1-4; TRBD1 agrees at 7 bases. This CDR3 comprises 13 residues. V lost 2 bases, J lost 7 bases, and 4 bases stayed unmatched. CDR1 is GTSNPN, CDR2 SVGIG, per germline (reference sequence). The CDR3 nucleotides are TGTGCCTGGAGTCTAAAGGGGGCTGAAAAACTGTTTTTT. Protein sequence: CAWSLKGAEKLFF.

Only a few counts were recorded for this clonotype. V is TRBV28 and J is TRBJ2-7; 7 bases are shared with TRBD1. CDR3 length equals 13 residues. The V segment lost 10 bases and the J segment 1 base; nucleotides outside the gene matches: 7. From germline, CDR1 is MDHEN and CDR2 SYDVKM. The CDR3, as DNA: TGTGCCACCACGACAGGGTGGTCCTACGAGCAGTACTTC. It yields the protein CATTTGWSYEQYF.

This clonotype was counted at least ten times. The CDR3 reads CSVDKGSSYNEQFF. CDR3 coding DNA: TGCAGCGTTGATAAAGGGAGCTCCTACAATGAGCAGTTCTTC. The chain couples TRBV29-1 to TRBJ2-1; a possible D gene is TRBD2 (5 bases). V lost 3 bases to trimming and J lost 0 bases, with 9 bases between them. The CDR3 length is 14 residues. From germline, CDR1 is SQVTM and CDR2 ANQGSEA.

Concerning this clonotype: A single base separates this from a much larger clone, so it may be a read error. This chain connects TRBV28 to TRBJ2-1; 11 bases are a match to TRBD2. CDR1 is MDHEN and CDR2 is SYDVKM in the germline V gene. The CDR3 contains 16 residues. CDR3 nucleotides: TGTGCCAGCACCGCCACTAGCGGGAGATCTCCTAATGAGCAGCTCTTC. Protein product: CASTATSGRSPNEQLF.

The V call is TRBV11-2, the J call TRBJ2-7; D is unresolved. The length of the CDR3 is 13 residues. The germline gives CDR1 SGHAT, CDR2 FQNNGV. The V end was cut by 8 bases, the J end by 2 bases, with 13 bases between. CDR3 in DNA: TGTGCCAGCGGCACCGCTGGGGCCTACGAGCAGTACTTC. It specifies CASGTAGAYEQYF.

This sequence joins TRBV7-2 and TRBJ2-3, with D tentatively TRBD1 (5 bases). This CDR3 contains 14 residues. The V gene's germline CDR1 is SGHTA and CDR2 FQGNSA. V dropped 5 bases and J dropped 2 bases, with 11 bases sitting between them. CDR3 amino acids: CASSHDRHTDTQYF. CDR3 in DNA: TGTGCCAGCAGCCATGACAGACACACAGATACGCAGTATTTT.

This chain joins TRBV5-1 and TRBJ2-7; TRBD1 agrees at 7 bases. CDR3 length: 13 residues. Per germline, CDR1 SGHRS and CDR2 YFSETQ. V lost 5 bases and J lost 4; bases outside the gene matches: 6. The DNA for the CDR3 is TGCGCCAGCAGAGGACAGGAGACATACGAGCAGTACTTC. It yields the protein CASRGQETYEQYF.

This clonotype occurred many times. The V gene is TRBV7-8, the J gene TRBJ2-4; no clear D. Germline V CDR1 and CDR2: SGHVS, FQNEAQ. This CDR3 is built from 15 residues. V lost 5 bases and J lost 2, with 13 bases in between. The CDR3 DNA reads TGTGCCAGCAGCGTAGGTGGCGTGACCAAAAACATTCAGTACTTC. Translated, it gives CASSVGGVTKNIQYF.

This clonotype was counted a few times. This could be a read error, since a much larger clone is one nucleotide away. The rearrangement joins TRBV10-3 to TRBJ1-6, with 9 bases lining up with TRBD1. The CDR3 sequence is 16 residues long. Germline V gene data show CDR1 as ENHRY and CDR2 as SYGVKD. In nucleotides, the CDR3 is TGTACCATCAGCGAGACAGGGGGTGCAGGTAATTCACCCCTCCACTTT. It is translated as CTISETGGAGNSPLHF.

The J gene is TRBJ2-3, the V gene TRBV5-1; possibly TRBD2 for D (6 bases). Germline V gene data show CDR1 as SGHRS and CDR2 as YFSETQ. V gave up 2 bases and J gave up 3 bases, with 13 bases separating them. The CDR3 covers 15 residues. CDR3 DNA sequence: TGCGCCAGCAGCTTTTCGACTAGTGGGACAGATACGCAGTATTTT. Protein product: CASSFSTSGTDTQYF.

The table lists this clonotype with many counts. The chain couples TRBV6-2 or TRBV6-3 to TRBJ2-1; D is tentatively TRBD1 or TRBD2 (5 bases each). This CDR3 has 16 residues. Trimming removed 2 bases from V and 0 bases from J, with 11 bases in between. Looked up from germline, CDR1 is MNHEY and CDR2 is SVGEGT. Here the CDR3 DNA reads TGTGCCAGCAGTTACCGGGGCGCGAGCTCCTACAATGAGCAGTTCTTC. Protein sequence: CASSYRGASSYNEQFF.

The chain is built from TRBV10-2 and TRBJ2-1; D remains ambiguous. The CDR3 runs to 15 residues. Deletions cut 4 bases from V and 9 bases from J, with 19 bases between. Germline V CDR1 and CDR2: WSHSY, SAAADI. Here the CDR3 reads CASSAIAAVHGEQFF. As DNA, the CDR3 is TGCGCCAGCAGTGCGATAGCAGCTGTCCATGGTGAGCAGTTCTTC.

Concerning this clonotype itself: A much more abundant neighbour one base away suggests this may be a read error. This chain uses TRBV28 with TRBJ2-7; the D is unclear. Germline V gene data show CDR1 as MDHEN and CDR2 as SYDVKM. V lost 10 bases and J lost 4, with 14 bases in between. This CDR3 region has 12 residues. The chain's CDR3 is CANNPSLYEQYF. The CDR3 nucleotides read TGTGCCAACAACCCCTCCTTATACGAGCAGTACTTC.